The clone carrying this TCR beta chain is labeled medium-sized. Its specificity is unknown. Ophthalmopathy cases scored 3 or more on the Clinical Activity Score and 4 or more on NOSPECS grade, with duration below 3 months. An approximately 9.4 ml volume of fresh peripheral blood provided the PBMCs. The data were taken from a study of T cells in Graves' hyperthyroidism and ophthalmopathy. Whole-study context: Staff took peripheral blood when the initial diagnosis was made, before any treatment began.

Amplification of TCR beta CDR3 regions used RNA as the template. Researchers ran a first-round RT-PCR on the TCR CDR3 using the HTBI primer set. TCRdb itself ran the multiplex PCR reads through MiXCR, one entry per CDR3 protein. The top ten clones hold about 17% of a sample with approximately 40,000 distinct CDR3 sequences, approximately 52% of them seen once. General study points: The blood repertoire included most of the expanded thyroid clonotypes above 0.001.

The source of this sequence is a man aged 35-49 years with Graves' ophthalmopathy. The sequencing input was blood.

In nucleotides, the CDR3 is TGCAGCGTTGTTGAGGGAATCGGCAATCAGCCCCAGCATTTT. Amino acids: CSVVEGIGNQPQHF. The J gene is TRBJ1-5, the V gene TRBV29-1; unclear D gene. Germline lookup yields CDR1 SQVTM and CDR2 ANQGSEA. V lost 4 bases, J lost 2 bases, and 12 bases lay in between. The CDR3 has 14 residues.